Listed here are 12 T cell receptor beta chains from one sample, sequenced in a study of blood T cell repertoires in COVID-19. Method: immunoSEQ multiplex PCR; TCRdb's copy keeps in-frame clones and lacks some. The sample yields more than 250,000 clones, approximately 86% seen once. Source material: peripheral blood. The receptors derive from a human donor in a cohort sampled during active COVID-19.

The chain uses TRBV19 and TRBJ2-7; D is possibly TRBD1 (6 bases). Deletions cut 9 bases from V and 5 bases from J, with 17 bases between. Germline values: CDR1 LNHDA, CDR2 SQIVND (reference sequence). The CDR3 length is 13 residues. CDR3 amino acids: CASGTSRGDEQYF. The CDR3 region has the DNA TGTGCCAGCGGGACATCCCGAGGGGACGAGCAGTACTTC.

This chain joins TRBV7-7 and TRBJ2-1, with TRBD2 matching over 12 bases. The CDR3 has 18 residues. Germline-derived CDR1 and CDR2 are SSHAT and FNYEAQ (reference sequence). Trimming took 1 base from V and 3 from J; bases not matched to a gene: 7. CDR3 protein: CASSLEASGGAHYNEQFF. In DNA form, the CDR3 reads TGTGCCAGCAGCTTAGAAGCTAGCGGGGGGGCCCACTACAATGAGCAGTTCTTC.

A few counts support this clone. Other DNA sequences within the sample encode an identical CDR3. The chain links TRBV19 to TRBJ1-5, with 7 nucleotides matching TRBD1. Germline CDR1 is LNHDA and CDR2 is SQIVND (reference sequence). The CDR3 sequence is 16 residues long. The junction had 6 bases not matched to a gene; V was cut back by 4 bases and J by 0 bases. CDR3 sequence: CASSTGTAYSNQPQHF. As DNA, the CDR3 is TGTGCCAGTAGTACCGGGACAGCCTATAGCAATCAGCCCCAGCATTTT.

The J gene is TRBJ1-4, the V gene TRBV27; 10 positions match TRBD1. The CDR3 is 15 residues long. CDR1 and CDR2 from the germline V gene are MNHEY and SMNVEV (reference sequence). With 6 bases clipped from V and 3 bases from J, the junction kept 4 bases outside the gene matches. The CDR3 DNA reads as TGTGCCAGCAGATTGGGGACAGGGGCTAATGAAAAACTGTTTTTT. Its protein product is CASRLGTGANEKLFF.

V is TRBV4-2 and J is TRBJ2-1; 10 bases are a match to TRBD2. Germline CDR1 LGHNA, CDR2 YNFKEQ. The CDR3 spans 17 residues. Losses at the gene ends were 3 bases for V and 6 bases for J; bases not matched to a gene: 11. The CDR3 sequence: CASSQGRAGGPFNEQFF. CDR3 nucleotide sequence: TGTGCCAGCAGCCAGGGCCGAGCGGGAGGGCCGTTCAATGAGCAGTTCTTC.

CDR3 sequence: CATSRDPGTLIGEQYF. CDR3 DNA: TGTGCCACCAGCAGAGACCCCGGGACTCTCATAGGGGAGCAGTACTTC. The chain couples TRBV15 to TRBJ2-7, with D maybe TRBD2 (6 bases). This CDR3 contains 16 residues. The V end lost 0 bases, the J end lost 7 bases, and 19 bases lay between the germline ends. Germline V gene lookup returns CDR1 LNHNV and CDR2 YYDKDF (reference sequence).

The DNA of the CDR3 is TGTGCCAGTAGTATAGACGCGGGCGTAAATTCACCCCTCCACTTT. Residues: CASSIDAGVNSPLHF. This chain connects TRBV19 to TRBJ1-6; no firm D call. Trimming stripped 0 bases from V and 7 bases from J, with 10 bases between. Germline assignment: CDR1 LNHDA and CDR2 SQIVND (reference sequence). The CDR3 covers 15 residues.

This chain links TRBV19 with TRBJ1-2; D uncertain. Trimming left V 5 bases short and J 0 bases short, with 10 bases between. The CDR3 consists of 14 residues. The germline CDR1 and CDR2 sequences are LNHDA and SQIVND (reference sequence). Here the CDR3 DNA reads TGTGCCAGTAGTCCCGTCCAGGCTAACTATGGCTACACCTTC. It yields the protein CASSPVQANYGYTF. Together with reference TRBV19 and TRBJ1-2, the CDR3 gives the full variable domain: DGGITQSPKYLFRKEGQNVTLSCEQNLNHDAMYWYRQDPGQGLRLIYYSQIVNDFQKGDIAEGYSVSREKKESFPLTVTSAQKNPTAFYLCASSPVQANYGYTFGSGTRLTVV.

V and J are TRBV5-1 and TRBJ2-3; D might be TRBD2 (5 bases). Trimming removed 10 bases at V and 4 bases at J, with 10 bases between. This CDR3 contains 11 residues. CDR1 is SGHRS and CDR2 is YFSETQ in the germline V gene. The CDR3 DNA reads TGCGCCTCTGCCGGGGCAGATACGCAGTATTTT. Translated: CASAGADTQYF.

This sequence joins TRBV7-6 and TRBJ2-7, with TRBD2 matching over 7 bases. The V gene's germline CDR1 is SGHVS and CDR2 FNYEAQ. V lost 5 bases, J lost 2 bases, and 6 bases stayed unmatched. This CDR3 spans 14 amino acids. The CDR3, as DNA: TGTGCCAGCAGCCCGAGAGCGGGGCCCTACGAGCAGTACTTC. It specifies CASSPRAGPYEQYF.

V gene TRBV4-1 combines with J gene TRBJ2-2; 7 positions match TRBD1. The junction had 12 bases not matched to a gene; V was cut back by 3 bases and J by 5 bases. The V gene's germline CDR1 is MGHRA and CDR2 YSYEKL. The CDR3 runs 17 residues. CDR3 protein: CASSQGEGQRTTGELFF. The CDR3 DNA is TGCGCCAGCAGCCAGGGAGAGGGACAGAGGACGACCGGGGAGCTGTTTTTT.

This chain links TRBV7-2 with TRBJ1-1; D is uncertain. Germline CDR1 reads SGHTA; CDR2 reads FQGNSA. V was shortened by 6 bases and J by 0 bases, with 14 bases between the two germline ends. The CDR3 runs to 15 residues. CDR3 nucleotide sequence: TGTGCCAGCAGTCTACCAGGAGGCATGAACACTGAAGCTTTCTTT. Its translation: CASSLPGGMNTEAFF.